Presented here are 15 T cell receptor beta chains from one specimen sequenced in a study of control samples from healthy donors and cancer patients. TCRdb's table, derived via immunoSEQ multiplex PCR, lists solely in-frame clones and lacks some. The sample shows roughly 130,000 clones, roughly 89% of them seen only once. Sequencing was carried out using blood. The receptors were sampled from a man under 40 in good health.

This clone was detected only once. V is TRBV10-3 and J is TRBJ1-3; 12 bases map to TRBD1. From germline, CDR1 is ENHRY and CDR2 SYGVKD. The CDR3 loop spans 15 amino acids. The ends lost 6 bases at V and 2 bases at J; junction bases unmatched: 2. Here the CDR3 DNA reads TGTGCCATCAGAGGGGACAGGGGGCCTGGAAACACCATATATTTT. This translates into CAIRGDRGPGNTIYF.

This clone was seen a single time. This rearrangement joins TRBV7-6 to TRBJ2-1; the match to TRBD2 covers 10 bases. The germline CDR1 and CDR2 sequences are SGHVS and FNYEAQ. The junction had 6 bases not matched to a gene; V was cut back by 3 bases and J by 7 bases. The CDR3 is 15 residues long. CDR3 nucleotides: TGTGCCAGCAGCTTTTCTAGCGGGAGTGTGAATGAGCAGTTCTTC. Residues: CASSFSSGSVNEQFF.

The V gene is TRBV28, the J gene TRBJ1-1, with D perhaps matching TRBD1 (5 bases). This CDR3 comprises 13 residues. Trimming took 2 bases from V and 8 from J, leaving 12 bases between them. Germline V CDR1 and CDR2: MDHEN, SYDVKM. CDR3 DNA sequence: TGTGCCAGCAGTTTACGTTGGGACCGAGAAGCTTTCTTT. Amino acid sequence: CASSLRWDREAFF.

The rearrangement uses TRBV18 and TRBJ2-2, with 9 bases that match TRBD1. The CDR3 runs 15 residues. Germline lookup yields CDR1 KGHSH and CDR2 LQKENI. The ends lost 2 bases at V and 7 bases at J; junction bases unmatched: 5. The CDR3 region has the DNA TGTGCCAGCTCACCAGGACAGGGGCGTGGCGGGGAGCTGTTTTTT. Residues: CASSPGQGRGGELFF.

The CDR3, as DNA: TGTGCCAGCAGCTTAGATCATCAGGGCGCCTACGAGCAGTACTTC. It specifies CASSLDHQGAYEQYF. J is TRBJ2-7 and V is TRBV11-2; weak D call: TRBD1 (5 bases). The CDR3 sequence is 15 residues long. CDR1 and CDR2 from the germline V gene are SGHAT and FQNNGV. Trimming took off 0 bases at V and 2 bases at J, with 11 bases between the two ends.

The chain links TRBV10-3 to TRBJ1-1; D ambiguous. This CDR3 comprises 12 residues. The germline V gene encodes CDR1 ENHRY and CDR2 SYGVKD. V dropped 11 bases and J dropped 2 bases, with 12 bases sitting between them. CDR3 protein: CASMAVNTEAFF. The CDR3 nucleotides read TGTGCCTCAATGGCAGTAAACACTGAAGCTTTCTTT.

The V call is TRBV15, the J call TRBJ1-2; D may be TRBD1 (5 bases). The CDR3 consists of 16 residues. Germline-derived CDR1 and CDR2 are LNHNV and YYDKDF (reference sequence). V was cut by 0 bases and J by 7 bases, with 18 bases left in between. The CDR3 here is CATSREEGSPVGGYTF. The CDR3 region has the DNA TGTGCCACCAGCAGAGAGGAGGGGTCGCCGGTGGGTGGCTACACCTTC.

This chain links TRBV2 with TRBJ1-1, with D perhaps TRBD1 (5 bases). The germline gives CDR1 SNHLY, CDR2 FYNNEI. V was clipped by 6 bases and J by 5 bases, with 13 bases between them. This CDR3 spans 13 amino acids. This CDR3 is CASRAAGNTEAFF. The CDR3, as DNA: TGTGCCAGCAGGGCCGCAGGGAATACTGAAGCTTTCTTT.

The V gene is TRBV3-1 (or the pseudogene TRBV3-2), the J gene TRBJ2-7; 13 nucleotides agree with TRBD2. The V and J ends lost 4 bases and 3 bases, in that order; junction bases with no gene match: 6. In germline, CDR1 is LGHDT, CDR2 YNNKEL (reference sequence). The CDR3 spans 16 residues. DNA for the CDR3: TGTGCCAGCAGCCCGGCCGGGACTAGCGGGAACTACGAGCAGTACTTC. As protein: CASSPAGTSGNYEQYF.

This CDR3 reads CASIFGGTVNQPQHF. The CDR3 region has the DNA TGTGCCAGCATCTTTGGGGGGACAGTCAATCAGCCCCAGCATTTT. This chain connects TRBV28 to TRBJ1-5; 7 nucleotides align to TRBD1. The V gene's germline CDR1 is MDHEN and CDR2 SYDVKM. This CDR3 has 15 amino acids. With V trimmed by 7 bases and J by 3 bases, 9 bases remained unmatched.

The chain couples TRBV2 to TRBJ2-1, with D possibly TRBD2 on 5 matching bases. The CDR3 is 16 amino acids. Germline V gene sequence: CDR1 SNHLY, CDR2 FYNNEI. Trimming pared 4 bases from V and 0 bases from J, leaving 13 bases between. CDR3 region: CASSGIKRISYNEQFF. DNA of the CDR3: TGTGCCAGCAGTGGTATTAAGCGGATCTCCTACAATGAGCAGTTCTTC.

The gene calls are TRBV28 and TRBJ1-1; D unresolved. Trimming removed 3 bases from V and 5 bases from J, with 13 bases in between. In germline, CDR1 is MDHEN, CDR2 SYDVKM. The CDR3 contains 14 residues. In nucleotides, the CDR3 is TGTGCCAGCAGTTTCCGTGGGGTTGGTACTGAAGCTTTCTTT. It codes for CASSFRGVGTEAFF.

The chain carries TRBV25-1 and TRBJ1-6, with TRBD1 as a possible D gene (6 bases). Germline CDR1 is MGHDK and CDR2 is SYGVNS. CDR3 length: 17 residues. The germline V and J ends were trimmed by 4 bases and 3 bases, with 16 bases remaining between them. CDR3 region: CASSGTGHRSYNSPLHF. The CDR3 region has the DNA TGTGCCAGCAGTGGAACGGGACACCGGAGCTATAATTCACCCCTCCACTTT.

CDR3 nucleotide sequence: TGTGCCACCAGCACCCATGGGACCTTTTTGGCTTTCTTT. It is translated as CATSTHGTFLAFF. V usage is TRBV15 and J usage is TRBJ1-1, with a weak D call TRBD1 (5 bases). CDR1 and CDR2 from the germline V gene are LNHNV and YYDKDF (reference sequence). Trimming left V 4 bases short and J 11 bases short, with 17 bases between. The CDR3 extends over 13 amino acids.

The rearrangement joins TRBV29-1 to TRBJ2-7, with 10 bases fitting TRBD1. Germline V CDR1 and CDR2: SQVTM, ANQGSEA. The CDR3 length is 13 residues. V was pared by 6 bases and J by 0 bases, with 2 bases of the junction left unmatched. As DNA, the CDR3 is TGCAGCGTCAGGACAGGGGGCTCCTACGAGCAGTACTTC. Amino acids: CSVRTGGSYEQYF.